These T cell receptor beta chains were read from a single sample in a study of OX40 agonist ivuxolimab in advanced cancers. The data were produced by immunoSEQ multiplex PCR, yet TCRdb's version contains in-frame clones alone and is incomplete. The sample holds 25,000 to 30,000 clones, approximately 80% seen once. The sample in question was CD4+ or CD8+ T cells sorted from blood, obtained in a trial of the OX40 agonist ivuxolimab. The receptors were sampled from an adult with an advanced solid tumor such as melanoma, head and neck, liver or kidney cancer. Each CDR3 is given with its conserved first and last residue. D genes are given only for firm matches. Clone size is not always given. Where it is, it says once, few, many or a class for expanded clones.

V gene	D gene	clone size	J gene	CDR3 DNA	CDR3 protein
TRBV11-2	.	.	TRBJ2-7	TGTGCCAGCAGCTTTGTGAAATACGAGCAGTACTTC	CASSFVKYEQYF
TRBV7-3	.	few	TRBJ1-1	TGTGCCAGCAGCTTAAAAGGGGGTCCTGAAGCTTTCTTT	CASSLKGGPEAFF
TRBV13	.	.	TRBJ1-5	TGTGCCAGCAGCTTTGGGCGCAATCAGCCCCAGCATTTT	CASSFGRNQPQHF
TRBV19	.	.	TRBJ2-2	TGTGCCAGTAAGGCGGGTGGCACCGGGGAGCTGTTTTTT	CASKAGGTGELFF
TRBV9	TRBD2	.	TRBJ2-1	TGTGCCAGCAGCGTAGGTGGTAGCGGGACCCTCTACAATGAGCAGTTCTTC	CASSVGGSGTLYNEQFF
TRBV5-5	.	.	TRBJ2-1	TGTGCCAGCAGCCCGGCAGTTTATAATGAGCAGTTCTTC	CASSPAVYNEQFF
TRBV14	.	.	TRBJ2-2	TGTGCCAGCAGCCAAGGATTCTGGAACAGGGCCACCGGGGAGCTGTTTTTT	CASSQGFWNRATGELFF
TRBV10-3	.	many	TRBJ1-2	TGTGCCATCAGTGAGTCCGAGGGGCGAAGCTATGGCTACACCTTC	CAISESEGRSYGYTF
TRBV5-1	.	.	TRBJ2-7	TGCGCCAGCAGCTTAAATTCCGCCTACGAGCAGTACTTC	CASSLNSAYEQYF
TRBV6-5	.	.	TRBJ1-5	TGTGCCAGCAGGAAAGGGGGGAATCAGCCCCAGCATTTT	CASRKGGNQPQHF
TRBV2	TRBD1	.	TRBJ1-6	TGTGCCAGACGGGACAGGGGGACGTATAATTCACCCCTCCACTTT	CARRDRGTYNSPLHF
TRBV27	.	.	TRBJ1-2	TGTGCCAGCAGTTTATCTTTTTCGGCGGTCTATGGCTACACCTTC	CASSLSFSAVYGYTF
TRBV6-1	.	few	TRBJ1-5	TGTGCCAGCATCGGGGGGAGAGGCAATCAGCCCCAGCATTTT	CASIGGRGNQPQHF
TRBV19	TRBD2	.	TRBJ2-3	TGTGCCAGTAGTAGAAGCGGGGTCATAGATACGCAGTATTTT	CASSRSGVIDTQYF
TRBV5-6	.	.	TRBJ2-1	TGTGCCAGCAGTTACGGGAGTCAAGGTGAGCAGTTCTTC	CASSYGSQGEQFF
TRBV6-4	TRBD2	.	TRBJ2-5	TGTGCCAGCTCCCCAGTAGCGGGACCTCAAGAGACCCAGTACTTC	CASSPVAGPQETQYF
TRBV19	.	.	TRBJ1-2	TGTGCCAGTAGTTCAAGGCCCTCTAACTATGGCTACACCTTC	CASSSRPSNYGYTF
TRBV20-1	.	.	TRBJ2-7	TGCAGTGCCCTGAGCTCCTACGAGCAGTACTTC	CSALSSYEQYF
TRBV10-3	.	.	TRBJ1-1	TGTGCCATGACATCAGGGATGAACACTGAAGCTTTCTTT	CAMTSGMNTEAFF
TRBV7-6	TRBD2	.	TRBJ2-7	TGTGCCAGCAGCCCAGTCGTGCGGGGGGCCTACGAGCAGTACTTC	CASSPVVRGAYEQYF
TRBV14	.	.	TRBJ2-7	TGTGCCAGCAGCCAAGATCGGGCAGGGAGTCTCTACGAGCAGTACTTC	CASSQDRAGSLYEQYF
TRBV10-3	TRBD2	.	TRBJ2-7	TGTGCCATCAGTGGGGGGGGCTCCTACGAGCAGTACTTC	CAISGGGSYEQYF
TRBV7-2	.	.	TRBJ2-7	TGTGCCAGCAGCTTAGCCGATTCACTGGTTTTCTACGAGCAGTACTTC	CASSLADSLVFYEQYF
TRBV5-6	.	.	TRBJ1-4	TGTGCCAGCAGCTTGGAAAGGAATGAAAAACTGTTTTTT	CASSLERNEKLFF
TRBV4-2	.	.	TRBJ2-5	TGTGCCAGCAGCCCGGGCGGAGCAAGAGAGACCCAGTACTTC	CASSPGGARETQYF
TRBV7-9	.	once	TRBJ2-1	TGTGCCAGCAGCTTAGTGTCCGGGGTCAATGAGCAGTTCTTC	CASSLVSGVNEQFF
TRBV7-9	TRBD1	once	TRBJ2-7	TGTGCCAGCAGCAAGGGACAGTTTCCTTACGAGCAGTACTTC	CASSKGQFPYEQYF
TRBV4-1	.	.	TRBJ1-1	TGCGCCAGCAGCCAAGAGTTTCTTTTGTACGAAGCTTTCTTT	CASSQEFLLYEAFF
TRBV7-8	.	.	TRBJ1-5	TGTGCCAGCAGCTTAGTCGCGGGGCCCCCCAATCAGCCCCAGCATTTT	CASSLVAGPPNQPQHF
TRBV28	.	.	TRBJ1-2	TGTGCCAGCAGTTACCGGGGTACGGGTGGCTACACCTTC	CASSYRGTGGYTF
TRBV28	.	.	TRBJ2-7	TGTGCCATCCAAGGCCCCCACGAGCAGTACTTC	CAIQGPHEQYF